The clone carrying this TCR beta chain was detected ten times or more. Its antigen remains unidentified. This CDR3 spans 15 amino acids. V was trimmed by 7 bases and J by 7 bases, leaving 22 bases between them. The V gene's germline CDR1 is MDHEN and CDR2 SYDVKM. TCRdb passed the 5' RACE reads through MiXCR, listing each CDR3 protein once. The table has 350,000 to 500,000 distinct CDR3 sequences, approximately 17% seen once. These data originate in a study of identical twins. Study-level findings and limits: The models systematically underestimated how much out-of-frame TCR alpha was shared in monozygotic twins.

Healthy Caucasians, and only they, were the donors. The source is a man between 50 and 59 years old in good health. Sequencing was performed on naive T cells sorted from blood. The V and J genes are TRBV28 and TRBJ1-1, with a weak D call TRBD1 (6 bases). CDR3 nucleotides: TGTGCCAGCAAATCTCATACCGGGACACGGATTGAAGCTTTCTTT. Its translation is CASKSHTGTRIEAFF.